A selection of T cell receptor beta chains follows, all from one sample in a study of blood T cell repertoires in COVID-19. Sequenced by immunoSEQ multiplex PCR; TCRdb stores in-frame clones only, minus some. The data show 90,000 to 150,000 clones, 80% to 90% seen once. The sequencing sample was made of peripheral blood. Receptor source: a woman aged 50 to 65 with active or convalescent COVID-19. The CDR3 runs from the conserved cysteine through the conserved F or W. A D gene is named only where the DNA matches it firmly. Size values are once, few and many counts, or a class for expanded clones, and some rows have none.

>TRBV19|14|TRBJ1-6|-|-
CASNDQGFNSPLHF
TGTGCCAGTAACGACCAGGGGTTCAATTCACCCCTCCACTTT
>TRBV3-1/TRBV3-2|16|TRBJ2-7|-|TRBD2
CASSQEALAGGYEQYF
TGTGCCAGCAGCCAAGAGGCCCTAGCGGGAGGGTACGAGCAGTACTTC
>TRBV25-1|10|TRBJ2-3|-|-
CATIEDTQYF
TGTGCCACCATCGAGGATACGCAGTATTTT
>TRBV19|12|TRBJ1-1|few|-
CASTHSTDEAFF
TGTGCCAGTACTCACAGCACTGATGAAGCTTTCTTT
>TRBV29-1|15|TRBJ1-3|-|-
CSAWMAASSGNTIYF
TGCAGCGCTTGGATGGCGGCGAGCTCTGGAAACACCATATATTTT
>TRBV2|14|TRBJ1-4|-|-
CASSPQGLYEKLFF
TGTGCCAGCAGCCCACAGGGATTATATGAAAAACTGTTTTTT
>TRBV24-1|11|TRBJ2-5|-|-
CATSDRETQYF
TGTGCCACCAGTGACCGAGAGACCCAGTACTTC
>TRBV7-2|14|TRBJ2-3|-|TRBD1
CASSRDRLTDTQYF
TGTGCCAGCAGCCGGGACAGACTCACAGATACGCAGTATTTT
>TRBV28|16|TRBJ1-5|-|TRBD1
CASSSQQGIGNQPQHF
TGTGCCAGCAGTTCTCAACAGGGGATCGGCAATCAGCCCCAGCATTTT
>TRBV3-1/TRBV3-2|17|TRBJ2-3|-|-
CASSHWEADVLADTQYF
TGTGCCAGCAGCCATTGGGAGGCCGACGTTTTGGCAGATACGCAGTATTTT
>TRBV2|13|TRBJ2-5|-|-
CASITAGQETQYF
TGTGCCAGCATAACGGCGGGGCAAGAGACCCAGTACTTC
>TRBV20-1|13|TRBJ2-7|-|-
CSASNDSPYEQYF
TGCAGTGCTAGTAATGACAGTCCCTACGAGCAGTACTTC
>TRBV7-9|14|TRBJ2-7|-|TRBD1
CASSPRDRAYEQYF
TGTGCCAGCAGCCCCCGGGACAGGGCGTACGAGCAGTACTTC
>TRBV7-7|13|TRBJ2-1|-|-
CASSLREWDEQFF
TGTGCTAGCAGCTTAAGGGAGTGGGATGAGCAGTTCTTC
>TRBV7-2|14|TRBJ1-2|-|TRBD1
CASSFPGTADGYTF
TGTGCCAGCAGCTTTCCCGGGACAGCAGATGGCTACACCTTC
>TRBV28|15|TRBJ2-7|-|-
CASSLFQGAPYEQYF
TGTGCCAGCAGTTTATTCCAGGGTGCTCCCTACGAGCAGTACTTC
>TRBV19|16|TRBJ1-3|-|-
CASSPRGLTSGNTIYF
TGTGCCAGTAGTCCGCGGGGCTTGACGTCTGGAAACACCATATATTTT
>TRBV27|14|TRBJ1-1|once|-
CASSLLWGHTEAFF
TGTGCCAGCAGTTTACTTTGGGGGCACACTGAAGCTTTCTTT
>TRBV5-1|15|TRBJ2-1|-|-
CASSDALVLVSEQFF
TGCGCCAGCAGCGACGCGTTGGTACTAGTGAGTGAGCAGTTCTTC
>TRBV28|11|TRBJ1-2|-|-
CASTGNYGYTF
TGTGCCAGCACCGGGAACTATGGCTACACCTTC
>TRBV2|16|TRBJ2-3|-|TRBD2
CASRGGSGRGTDTQYF
TGTGCCAGCAGGGGTGGTAGCGGGAGGGGGACAGATACGCAGTATTTT
>TRBV3-1/TRBV3-2|19|TRBJ2-5|-|TRBD2
CASSQARPRAAGVTETQYF
TGTGCCAGCAGCCAAGCCCGCCCGAGGGCCGCGGGAGTTACAGAGACCCAGTACTTC
>TRBV28|12|TRBJ2-1|-|-
CAIPGGGYEQFF
TGTGCCATCCCCGGTGGGGGGTATGAGCAGTTCTTC
>TRBV19|13|TRBJ2-7|-|TRBD1
CASSRTGVYEQYF
TGTGCCAGTAGTCGCACAGGGGTCTACGAGCAGTACTTC
>TRBV6-5|11|TRBJ2-7|-|-
CAAAGHYEQYF
TGTGCCGCGGCAGGGCACTACGAGCAGTACTTC
>TRBV7-9|14|TRBJ2-3|-|-
CASSSTSQADTQYF
TGTGCCAGCAGCTCGACTAGTCAGGCAGATACGCAGTATTTT
>TRBV20-1|14|TRBJ2-1|-|TRBD2
CSASEGLAYNEQFF
TGCAGTGCTAGTGAGGGACTAGCGTACAATGAGCAGTTCTTC
>TRBV29-1|15|TRBJ1-1|-|-
CSVGGRAARNTEAFF
TGCAGCGTTGGGGGCCGGGCCGCGAGGAACACTGAAGCTTTCTTT
>TRBV11-2|15|TRBJ2-7|-|-
CASGEGSGPSYEQYF
TGTGCCAGCGGGGAAGGCAGCGGGCCTTCCTACGAGCAGTACTTC